A single T cell receptor beta chain is shown here with its context. Its antigen is as yet unknown. Clones were read by immunoSEQ multiplex PCR, and TCRdb kept only the in-frame ones, dropping some. This table holds 20,000 to 25,000 clones, around two thirds found once. These data come from a study of CD4 T cells in relation to SARS-CoV-2 and coronaviruses. Study background: ViraFEST: roughly ten-day antigen culture of PBMCs, then TCR beta CDR3 sequencing. The restricting HLA molecule for shared crossreactive spike epitopes was mapped.

CDR1 and CDR2 from the germline V gene are LNHDA and SQIVND (reference sequence). V lost 4 bases, J lost 5 bases, and 8 bases stayed unmatched. The CDR3 loop spans 15 amino acids. CD4+ T cells from unexposed donors were obtained before the COVID-19 pandemic (2011-2018). CD4+ T cells were isolated from the cells after about nine days of culture. Testing used SARS-CoV-2 S/N and four cold-coronavirus spikes on unexposed-donor CD4+ T cells, cells permitting. Approximately 2 million PBMCs per well were cultured with approximately 9.2 IU/ml IL-2. The J gene is TRBJ2-5, the V gene TRBV19; 9 bases fit TRBD2. The sample comprised CD4+ T cells from PBMCs, cultured in vitro. The origin of this receptor is a human donor in good health. The CDR3 sequence: CASSKAGGAQETQYF. In DNA, the CDR3 is TGTGCCAGTAGTAAGGCGGGAGGGGCGCAGGAGACCCAGTACTTC.